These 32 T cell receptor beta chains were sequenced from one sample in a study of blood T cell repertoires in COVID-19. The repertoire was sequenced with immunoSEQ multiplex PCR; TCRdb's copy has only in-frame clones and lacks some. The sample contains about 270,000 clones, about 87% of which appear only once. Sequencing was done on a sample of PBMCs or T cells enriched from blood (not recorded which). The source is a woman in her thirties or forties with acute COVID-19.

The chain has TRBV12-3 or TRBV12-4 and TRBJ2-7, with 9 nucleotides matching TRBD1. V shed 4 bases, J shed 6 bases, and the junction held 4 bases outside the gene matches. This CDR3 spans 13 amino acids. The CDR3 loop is CASSSTGGFEQYV. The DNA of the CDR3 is TGTGCCAGCAGTTCAACAGGGGGCTTCGAGCAGTACGTC.

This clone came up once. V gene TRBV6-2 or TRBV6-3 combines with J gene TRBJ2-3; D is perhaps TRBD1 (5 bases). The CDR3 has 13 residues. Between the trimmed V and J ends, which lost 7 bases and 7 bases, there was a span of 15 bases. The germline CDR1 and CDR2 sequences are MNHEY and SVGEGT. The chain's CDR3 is CASTPSRQNTQYF. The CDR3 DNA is TGTGCCAGCACCCCATCAAGACAGAATACGCAGTATTTT.

CDR3 sequence reads: CASSLPTGGISEAFF. The CDR3 DNA is TGTGCCAGCAGCTTACCCACAGGGGGAATCTCTGAAGCTTTCTTT. V gene TRBV7-9 combines with J gene TRBJ1-1; 8 bases are a match to TRBD1. Per the germline V gene, CDR1 is SEHNR and CDR2 is FQNEAQ (reference sequence). The CDR3 extends over 15 amino acids. Trimming cost V 2 bases and J 6 bases; bases outside gene matches: 8.

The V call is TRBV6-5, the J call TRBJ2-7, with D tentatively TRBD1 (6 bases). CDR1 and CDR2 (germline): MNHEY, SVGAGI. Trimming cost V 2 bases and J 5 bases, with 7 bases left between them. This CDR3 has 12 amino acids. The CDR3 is CASSYGTHEQYF. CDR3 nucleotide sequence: TGTGCCAGCAGTTACGGGACACACGAGCAGTACTTC.

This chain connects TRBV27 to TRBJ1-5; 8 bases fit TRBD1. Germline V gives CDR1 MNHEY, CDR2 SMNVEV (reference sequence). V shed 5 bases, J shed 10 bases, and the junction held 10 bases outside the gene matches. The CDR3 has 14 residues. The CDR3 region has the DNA TGTGCCAGCAGTCTCCGGACAGGGCTACCACCCCAGCATTTT. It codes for CASSLRTGLPPQHF.

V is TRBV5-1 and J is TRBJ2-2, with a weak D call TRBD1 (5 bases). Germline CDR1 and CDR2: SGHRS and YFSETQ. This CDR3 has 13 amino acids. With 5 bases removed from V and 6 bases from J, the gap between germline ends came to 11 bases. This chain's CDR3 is CASRGVLPGELFF. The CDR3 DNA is TGCGCCAGCAGAGGGGTTTTGCCCGGGGAGCTGTTTTTT. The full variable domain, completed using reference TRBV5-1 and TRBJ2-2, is KAGVTQTPRYLIKTRGQQVTLSCSPISGHRSVSWYQQTPGQGLQFLFEYFSETQRNKGNFPGRFSGRQFSNSRSEMNVSTLELGDSALYLCASRGVLPGELFFGEGSRLTVL.

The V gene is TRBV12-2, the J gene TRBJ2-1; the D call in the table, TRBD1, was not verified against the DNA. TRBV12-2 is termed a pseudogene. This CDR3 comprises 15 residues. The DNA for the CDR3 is TGTGCAAGTCGCTTAGAGACGAACAGTTACAATGAGCAGTTCTTC. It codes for CASRLETNSYNEQFF.

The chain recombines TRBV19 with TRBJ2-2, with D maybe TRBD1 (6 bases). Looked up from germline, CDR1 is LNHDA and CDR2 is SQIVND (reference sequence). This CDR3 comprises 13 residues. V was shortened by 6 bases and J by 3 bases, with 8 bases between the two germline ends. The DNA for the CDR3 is TGTGCCAGTAGAACAGGGTACACCGGGGAGCTGTTTTTT. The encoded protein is CASRTGYTGELFF.

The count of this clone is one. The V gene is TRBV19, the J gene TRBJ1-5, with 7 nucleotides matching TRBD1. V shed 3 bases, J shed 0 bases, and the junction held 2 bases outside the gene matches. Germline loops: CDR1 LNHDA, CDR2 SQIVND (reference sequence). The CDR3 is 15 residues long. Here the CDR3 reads CASSMTGNSNQPQHF. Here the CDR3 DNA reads TGTGCCAGTAGTATGACAGGGAATAGCAATCAGCCCCAGCATTTT.

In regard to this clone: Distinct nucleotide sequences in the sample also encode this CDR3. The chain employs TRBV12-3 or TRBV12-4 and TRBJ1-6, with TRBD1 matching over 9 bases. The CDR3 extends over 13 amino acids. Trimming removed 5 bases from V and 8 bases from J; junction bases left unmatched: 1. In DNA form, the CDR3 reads TGTGCCAGCAGTCGACAGGGGGATTCACCCCTCCACTTT. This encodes CASSRQGDSPLHF.

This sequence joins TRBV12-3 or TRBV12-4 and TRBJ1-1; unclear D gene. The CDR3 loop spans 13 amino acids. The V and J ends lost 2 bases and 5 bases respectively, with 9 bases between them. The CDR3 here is CASSLNSRTEAFF. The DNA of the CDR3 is TGTGCCAGCAGTTTAAACAGTCGGACTGAAGCTTTCTTT.

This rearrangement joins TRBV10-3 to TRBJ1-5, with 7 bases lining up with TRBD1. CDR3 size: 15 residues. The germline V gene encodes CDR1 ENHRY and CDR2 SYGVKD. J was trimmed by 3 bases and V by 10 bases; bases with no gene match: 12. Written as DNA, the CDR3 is TGTGCCACCTGCGACACTGACAGGGCCAATCAGCCCCAGCATTTT. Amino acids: CATCDTDRANQPQHF.

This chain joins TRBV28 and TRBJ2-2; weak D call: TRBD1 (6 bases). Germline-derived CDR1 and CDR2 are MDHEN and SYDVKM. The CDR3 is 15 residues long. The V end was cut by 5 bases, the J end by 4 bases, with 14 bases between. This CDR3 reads CASSPPGQSTGELFF. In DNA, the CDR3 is TGTGCCAGCAGTCCCCCCGGACAGTCCACCGGGGAGCTGTTTTTT.

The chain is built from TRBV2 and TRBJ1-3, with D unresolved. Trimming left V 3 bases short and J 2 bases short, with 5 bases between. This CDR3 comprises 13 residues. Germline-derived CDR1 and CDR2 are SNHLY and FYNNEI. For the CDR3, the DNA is TGTGCCAGCAGTGAGGCAGCTGGAAACACCATATATTTT. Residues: CASSEAAGNTIYF. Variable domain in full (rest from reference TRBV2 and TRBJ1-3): EPEVTQTPSHQVTQMGQEVILRCVPISNHLYFYWYRQILGQKVEFLVSFYNNEISEKSEIFDDQFSVERPDGSNFTLKIRSTKLEDSAMYFCASSEAAGNTIYFGEGSWLTVV.

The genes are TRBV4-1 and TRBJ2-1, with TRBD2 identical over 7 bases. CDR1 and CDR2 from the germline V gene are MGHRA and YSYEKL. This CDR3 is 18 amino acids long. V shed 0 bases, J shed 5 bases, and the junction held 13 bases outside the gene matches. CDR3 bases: TGCGCCAGCAGCCAAGAGGCGGCGCGGATGGGGGGGGACAATGAGCAGTTCTTC. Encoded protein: CASSQEAARMGGDNEQFF.

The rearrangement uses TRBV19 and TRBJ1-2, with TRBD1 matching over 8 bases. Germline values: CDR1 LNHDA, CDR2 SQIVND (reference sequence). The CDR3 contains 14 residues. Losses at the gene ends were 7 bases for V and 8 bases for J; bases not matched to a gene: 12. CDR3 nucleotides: TGTGCCAGTAATAACCCGGGACAGGTTAACGGCTACACCTTC. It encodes CASNNPGQVNGYTF. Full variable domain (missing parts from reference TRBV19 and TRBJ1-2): DGGITQSPKYLFRKEGQNVTLSCEQNLNHDAMYWYRQDPGQGLRLIYYSQIVNDFQKGDIAEGYSVSREKKESFPLTVTSAQKNPTAFYLCASNNPGQVNGYTFGSGTRLTVV.

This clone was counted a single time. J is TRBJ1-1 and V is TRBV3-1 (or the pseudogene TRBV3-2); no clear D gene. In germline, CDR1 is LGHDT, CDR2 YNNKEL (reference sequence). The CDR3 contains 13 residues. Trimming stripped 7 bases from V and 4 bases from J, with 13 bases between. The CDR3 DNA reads TGTGCCAGCACCGGAGGGAAAATCACTGAAGCTTTCTTT. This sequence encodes CASTGGKITEAFF.

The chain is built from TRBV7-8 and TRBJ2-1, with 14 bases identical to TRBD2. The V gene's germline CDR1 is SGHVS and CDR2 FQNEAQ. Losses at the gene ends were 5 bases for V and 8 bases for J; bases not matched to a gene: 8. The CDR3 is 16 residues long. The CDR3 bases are TGTGCCAGCAGCCTGGGACTAGCGGGAGTGTTGCATGAGCAGTTCTTC. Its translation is CASSLGLAGVLHEQFF.

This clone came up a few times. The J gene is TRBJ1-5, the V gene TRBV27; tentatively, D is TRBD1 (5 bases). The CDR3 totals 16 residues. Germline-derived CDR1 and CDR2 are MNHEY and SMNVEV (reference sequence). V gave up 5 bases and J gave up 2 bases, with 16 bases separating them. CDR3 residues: CASSPQAPGGNQPQHF. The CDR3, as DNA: TGTGCCAGCAGTCCACAGGCGCCTGGGGGCAATCAGCCCCAGCATTTT.

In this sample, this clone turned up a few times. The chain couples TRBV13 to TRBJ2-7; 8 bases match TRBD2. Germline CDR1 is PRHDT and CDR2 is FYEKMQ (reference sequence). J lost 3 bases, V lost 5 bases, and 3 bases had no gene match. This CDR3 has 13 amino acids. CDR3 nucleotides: TGTGCCAGCAGCCTACGGGGGGGCTACGAGCAGTACTTC. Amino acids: CASSLRGGYEQYF.

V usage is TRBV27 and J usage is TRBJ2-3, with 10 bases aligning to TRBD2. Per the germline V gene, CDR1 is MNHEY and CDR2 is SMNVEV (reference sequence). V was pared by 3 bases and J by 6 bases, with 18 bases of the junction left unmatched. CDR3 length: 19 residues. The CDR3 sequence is CASSLASGSGAPLPDTQYF. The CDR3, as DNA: TGTGCCAGCAGTTTGGCTAGCGGGAGTGGGGCTCCCCTCCCGGATACGCAGTATTTT.

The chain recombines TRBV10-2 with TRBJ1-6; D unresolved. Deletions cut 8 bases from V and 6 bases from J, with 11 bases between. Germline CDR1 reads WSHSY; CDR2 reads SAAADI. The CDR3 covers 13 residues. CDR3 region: CASCEEPNSPLHF. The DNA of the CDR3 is TGCGCCAGCTGCGAGGAACCTAATTCACCCCTCCACTTT.

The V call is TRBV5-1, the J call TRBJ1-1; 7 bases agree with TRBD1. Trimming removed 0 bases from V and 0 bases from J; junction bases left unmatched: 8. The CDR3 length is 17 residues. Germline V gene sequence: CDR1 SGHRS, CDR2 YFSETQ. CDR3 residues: CASSLDGTVGVNTEAFF. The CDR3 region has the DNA TGCGCCAGCAGCTTGGACGGGACAGTGGGGGTGAACACTGAAGCTTTCTTT.

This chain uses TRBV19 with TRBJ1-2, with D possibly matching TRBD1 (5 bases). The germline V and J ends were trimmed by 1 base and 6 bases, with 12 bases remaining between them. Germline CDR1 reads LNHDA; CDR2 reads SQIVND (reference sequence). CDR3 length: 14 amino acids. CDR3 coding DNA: TGTGCCAGTAGTATAGGGCAGGGAGGACATGGCTACACCTTC. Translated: CASSIGQGGHGYTF.

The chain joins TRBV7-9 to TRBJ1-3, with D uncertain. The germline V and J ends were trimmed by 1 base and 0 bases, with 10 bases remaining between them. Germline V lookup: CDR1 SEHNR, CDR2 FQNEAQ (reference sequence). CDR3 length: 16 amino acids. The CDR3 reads CASSLVRRISGNTIYF. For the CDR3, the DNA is TGTGCCAGCAGCTTAGTCCGGCGGATCTCTGGAAACACCATATATTTT.

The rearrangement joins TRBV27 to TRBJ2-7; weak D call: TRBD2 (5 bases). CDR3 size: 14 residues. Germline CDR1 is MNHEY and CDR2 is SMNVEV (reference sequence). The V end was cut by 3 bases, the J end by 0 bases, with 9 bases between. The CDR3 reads CASSFTGISYEQYF. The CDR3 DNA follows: TGTGCCAGCAGTTTTACCGGGATCTCCTACGAGCAGTACTTC.

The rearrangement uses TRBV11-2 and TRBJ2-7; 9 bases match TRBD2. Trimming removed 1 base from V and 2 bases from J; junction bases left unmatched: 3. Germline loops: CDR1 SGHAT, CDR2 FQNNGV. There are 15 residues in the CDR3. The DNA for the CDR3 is TGTGCCAGCAGCTTAGTTCTAGCGGGAACCTACGAGCAGTACTTC. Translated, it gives CASSLVLAGTYEQYF.

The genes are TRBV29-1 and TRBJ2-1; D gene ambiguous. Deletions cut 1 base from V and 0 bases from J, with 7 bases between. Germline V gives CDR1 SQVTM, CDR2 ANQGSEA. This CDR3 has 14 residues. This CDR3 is CSVEGAPSYNEQFF. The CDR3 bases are TGCAGCGTTGAAGGGGCGCCCTCCTACAATGAGCAGTTCTTC.

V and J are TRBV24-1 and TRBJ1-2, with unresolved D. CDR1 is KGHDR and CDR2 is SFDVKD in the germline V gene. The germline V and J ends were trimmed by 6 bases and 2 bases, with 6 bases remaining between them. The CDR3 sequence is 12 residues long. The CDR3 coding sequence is TGTGCCACCAGTAGGGAGAACTATGGCTACACCTTC. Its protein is CATSRENYGYTF.

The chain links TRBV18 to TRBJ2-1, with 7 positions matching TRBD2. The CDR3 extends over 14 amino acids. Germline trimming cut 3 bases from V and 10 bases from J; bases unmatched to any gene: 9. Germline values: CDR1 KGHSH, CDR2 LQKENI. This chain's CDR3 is CASSPTSQEWEQFF. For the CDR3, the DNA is TGTGCCAGCTCACCGACTAGCCAAGAATGGGAGCAGTTCTTC.

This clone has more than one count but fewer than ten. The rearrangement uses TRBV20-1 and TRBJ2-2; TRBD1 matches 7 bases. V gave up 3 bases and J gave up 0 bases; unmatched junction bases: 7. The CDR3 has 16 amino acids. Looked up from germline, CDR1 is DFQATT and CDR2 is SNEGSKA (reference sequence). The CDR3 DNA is TGCAGTGCTAGTGCCCTCGGGACAGCGAACACCGGGGAGCTGTTTTTT. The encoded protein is CSASALGTANTGELFF.

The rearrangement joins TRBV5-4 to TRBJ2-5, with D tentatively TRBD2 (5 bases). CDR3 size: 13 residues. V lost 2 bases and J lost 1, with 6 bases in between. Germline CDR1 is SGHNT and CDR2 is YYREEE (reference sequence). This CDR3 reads CASSLGSQETQYF. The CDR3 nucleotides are TGTGCCAGCAGCTTAGGGAGCCAAGAGACCCAGTACTTC.